A selection of T cell receptor beta chains follows, all from one sample in a study of graft-versus-host responses after intestinal transplantation. No antigen has been assigned to these receptors. The repertoire was sequenced with immunoSEQ multiplex PCR; TCRdb's copy has only in-frame clones and lacks some. The sample records some 87,000 clones, more than 90% being singletons. The input for sequencing was unstimulated CD4+ T cells sorted from spleen or lymph node cells, taken before intestinal transplant. These TCRs come from a human donor who received an intestinal transplant. The CDR3 runs from the conserved cysteine through the conserved F or W. The D gene is left open where the match is weak. Expanded clones are given a class, and other clones once, few, many or no size at all.

V gene	D gene	clone size	J gene	CDR3 DNA	CDR3 protein
TRBV30	NA	NA	TRBJ2-7	TGTGCCTGGAGTGTATTATCGGGTCTTGAGCAGTACTTC	CAWSVLSGLEQYF
TRBV28	NA	NA	TRBJ2-1	TGTGCCAGCAGCCTGATATACAATGAGCAGTTCTTC	CASSLIYNEQFF
TRBV7-9	NA	NA	TRBJ2-7	TGTGCCAGCAGCCCCGAATTCTCCTACGAGCAGTACTTC	CASSPEFSYEQYF
TRBV4-1	NA	NA	TRBJ1-5	TGCGCCAGCAGCCAAGACCCCAATCAGCCCCAGCATTTT	CASSQDPNQPQHF
TRBV27	NA	NA	TRBJ2-3	TGTGCCAGCAGTTTATCAGGGTTGGGCACAGATACGCAGTATTTT	CASSLSGLGTDTQYF
TRBV7-2	NA	NA	TRBJ2-1	TGTGCCAGCAGCTTAGTCCTTAACAATGAGCAGTTCTTC	CASSLVLNNEQFF
TRBV19	NA	NA	TRBJ2-4	TGTGCCAGTAGTATAGATAACCCCAAGGGGGTAGCCAAAAACATTCAGTACTTC	CASSIDNPKGVAKNIQYF
TRBV4-1	TRBD2	NA	TRBJ2-7	TGCGCCAGCAGCCTTGGTCCGAGACTAGCGGATCACGAGCAGTACTTC	CASSLGPRLADHEQYF
TRBV28	NA	NA	TRBJ2-1	TGTGCCAGCACCATTACTAGACACAATGAGCAGTTCTTC	CASTITRHNEQFF
TRBV28	TRBD1	NA	TRBJ2-7	TGTGCCAGCAGGCCGGGACAGGGGTTCGAGCAGTACTTC	CASRPGQGFEQYF
TRBV5-1	NA	NA	TRBJ1-2	TGCGCCAGCAGCCAGGATCGGGCCAGGCGTGGCGGCTACACCTTC	CASSQDRARRGGYTF
TRBV10-3	NA	NA	TRBJ2-7	TGTGCCAGCAGGGGTTACTCCTACGAGCAGTACTTC	CASRGYSYEQYF
TRBV5-6	NA	NA	TRBJ2-1	TGTGCCAGCAGCCGTAAGGTAGCGGGACAGACAATCTACAATGAGCAGTTCTTC	CASSRKVAGQTIYNEQFF
TRBV2	NA	NA	TRBJ2-2	TGTGCCAGCAGAGCCGGGGAGCTGTTTTTT	CASRAGELFF
TRBV4-1	NA	NA	TRBJ1-5	TGCGCCAGCAGCCAAGGACAGAACAATCAGCCCCAGCATTTT	CASSQGQNNQPQHF
TRBV6-5	NA	NA	TRBJ1-5	TGTGCCAGCAGAAGGACAGAGCATCAGCCCCAGCATTTT	CASRRTEHQPQHF
TRBV2	NA	NA	TRBJ1-5	TGTGCCAGCAGCGAAGGGCAGTATAGCAATCAGCCCCAGCATTTT	CASSEGQYSNQPQHF
TRBV6-1	NA	NA	TRBJ1-3	TGTGCCAGCAGTCGGGACAGAAACACCATATATTTT	CASSRDRNTIYF
TRBV30	NA	NA	TRBJ1-1	TGTGCCTGGAGTGTACGCACCGCAGGGAGCACTGAAGCTTTCTTT	CAWSVRTAGSTEAFF
TRBV18	TRBD1	NA	TRBJ1-2	TGTGCCAGCTCACCAGCTGGACAGGGAGGTGGCTACACCTTC	CASSPAGQGGGYTF
TRBV28	NA	NA	TRBJ1-1	TGTGCCAGCAGTTCGACCTCCCGGTTGAACACTGAAGCTTTCTTT	CASSSTSRLNTEAFF
TRBV6-5	NA	once	TRBJ1-5	TGTGCCAGCAGGACAGTTAGCAATCAGCCCCAGCATTTT	CASRTVSNQPQHF
TRBV5-3	NA	NA	TRBJ1-2	TGTGCCAGAAGCCTCGGACGGTCGAACTATGGCTACACCTTC	CARSLGRSNYGYTF
TRBV30	TRBD2	NA	TRBJ2-7	TGTGCCTGGAGTGCGAGACTAGCGGGAGGTGGCGACGAGCAGTACTTC	CAWSARLAGGGDEQYF
TRBV7-3	NA	NA	TRBJ2-3	TGTGCCAGCAGCTTACGCGCCGACACAGATACGCAGTATTTT	CASSLRADTDTQYF
TRBV6-5	NA	NA	TRBJ2-1	TGTGCCAGCAGTTCCGTCGGGACACGGTTCTACAATGAGCAGTTCTTC	CASSSVGTRFYNEQFF
TRBV27	NA	NA	TRBJ1-1	TGTGCCAGCAGTGTGGGTGGGGGGCCCACTGAAGCTTTCTTT	CASSVGGGPTEAFF
TRBV2	NA	NA	TRBJ1-2	TGTGCCAGCAGTGAAGGGAACTATGGCTACACCTTC	CASSEGNYGYTF
TRBV30	NA	few	TRBJ2-6	TGTGCCTGGAGTGTGGACTCCCCCTCTGGGGCCAACGTCCTGACTTTC	CAWSVDSPSGANVLTF
TRBV4-1	NA	NA	TRBJ1-2	TGCGCCAGCAGCCAAATAAGGAGGGACGGCTACACCTTC	CASSQIRRDGYTF
TRBV6-6	TRBD1	once	TRBJ2-7	TGTGCCAGTGCCGGGACAGGGTACGAGCAGTACTTC	CASAGTGYEQYF
TRBV27	TRBD1	NA	TRBJ2-7	TGTGCCAGCAGTCCCACCGGGACAGGGGGCCTCTCCTACGAGCAGTACTTC	CASSPTGTGGLSYEQYF
TRBV4-2	NA	NA	TRBJ2-1	TGTGCCAGCAGCCAGCAGGGAGGAGATGAGCAGTTCTTC	CASSQQGGDEQFF
TRBV27	TRBD1	NA	TRBJ2-7	TGTGCCAGCAGTCCATCGGGCCAGGGGGACGAGCAGTACTTC	CASSPSGQGDEQYF
TRBV29-1	TRBD2	NA	TRBJ2-1	TGCAGCGTTGAAGACCGGGACTATCTCCTCTTC	CSVEDRDYLLF
TRBV18	NA	NA	TRBJ2-2	TGTGCCAGCTCACCCAGGGTCAGCACCGGGGAGCTGTTTTTT	CASSPRVSTGELFF
TRBV7-2	NA	NA	TRBJ1-2	TGTGCCAGCAGCCCAACGGGGCGGACTGTCGAGGGCTACACCTTC	CASSPTGRTVEGYTF
TRBV11-3	NA	NA	TRBJ1-3	TGTGCCAGCAGCTTAGGTTCTCGGGCAGCCTCTGGAAACACCATATATTTT	CASSLGSRAASGNTIYF
TRBV19	TRBD1	NA	TRBJ1-5	TGTGCCACCCGTAGACAGGGGGGGGATCAGCCCCAGCATTTT	CATRRQGGDQPQHF
TRBV29-1	TRBD2	NA	TRBJ2-2	TGCAGCGTTGTAACGACTAGCGTCAACACCGGGGAGCTGTTTTTT	CSVVTTSVNTGELFF
TRBV28	TRBD2	NA	TRBJ2-3	TGTGCCAGCAGTTCTAGCGGGAGGGCCGCAGATACGCAGTATTTT	CASSSSGRAADTQYF
TRBV7-2	NA	NA	TRBJ2-1	TGTGCCAGCAGCTTAAGCCTTTACAATGAGCAGTTCTTC	CASSLSLYNEQFF
TRBV5-1	NA	once	TRBJ2-7	TGCGCCAGCAGCTTAAGGGCCCCCCTTCAGGGTGGGAGCTCCTACGAGCAGTACTTC	CASSLRAPLQGGSSYEQYF
TRBV5-1	TRBD1	NA	TRBJ2-3	TGCGCCAGCAGCCCCTATCCAGTAGGGACAGCTAGCACAGATACGCAGTATTTT	CASSPYPVGTASTDTQYF
TRBV2	TRBD1	NA	TRBJ1-6	TGTGCCAGCAGACTACAGGGGTCCTATAATTCACCCCTCCACTTT	CASRLQGSYNSPLHF
TRBV9	NA	NA	TRBJ1-3	TGTGCCAGCAGCGTAGTGGGTCAGACGGCCGGAAACACCATATATTTT	CASSVVGQTAGNTIYF
TRBV7-8	TRBD2	NA	TRBJ2-1	TGTGCCAGCAGCTCCGAAGGACTAGCGGCCTACAATGAGCAGTTCTTC	CASSSEGLAAYNEQFF
TRBV5-4	NA	once	TRBJ2-2	TGTGCCAGCAGCTTGGAGTCTCTCAGGGGCACCGGGGAGCTGTTTTTT	CASSLESLRGTGELFF
TRBV18	NA	NA	TRBJ2-7	TGTGCCAGCTCACCAATCCAGTACGAGCAGTACTTC	CASSPIQYEQYF
TRBV5-6	NA	NA	TRBJ2-4	TGTGCCAGCAGCGGCTCAAAGGTGACAGGACTAGCCAAAAACATTCAGTACTTC	CASSGSKVTGLAKNIQYF
TRBV29-1	NA	NA	TRBJ2-7	TGCAGCGTCCGCAGGGATTCCTCCTACGAGCAGTACTTC	CSVRRDSSYEQYF
TRBV18	NA	NA	TRBJ2-6	TGTGCCAGCTCACCTATATCAACTACAGGAGGGGGGCTAGTCCTGACTTTC	CASSPISTTGGGLVLTF
TRBV4-1	NA	NA	TRBJ1-2	TGCGCCAGCAGCCAAGATAGGTTTTACTATGGCTACACCTTC	CASSQDRFYYGYTF
TRBV18	NA	NA	TRBJ2-5	TGTGCCAGCTCACCACGAACAGGGCGGGAGACCCAGTACTTC	CASSPRTGRETQYF
TRBV7-6	NA	NA	TRBJ1-5	TGTGCCAGCAGCCGTACCCTAGGGGCAAATCAGCCCCAGCATTTT	CASSRTLGANQPQHF
TRBV15	NA	NA	TRBJ2-5	TGTGCCACCAGCCTAGATACCTGGAGTAACTGGTACTTC	CATSLDTWSNWYF
TRBV28	TRBD1	NA	TRBJ2-3	TGTGCCAGCAGTTTTCAGGGGGCGCAGGAAACAGATACGCAGTATTTT	CASSFQGAQETDTQYF
TRBV2	TRBD1	NA	TRBJ1-5	TGTGCCAGCAGTAGGACAGGCCATAACAATCAGCCCCAGCATTTT	CASSRTGHNNQPQHF